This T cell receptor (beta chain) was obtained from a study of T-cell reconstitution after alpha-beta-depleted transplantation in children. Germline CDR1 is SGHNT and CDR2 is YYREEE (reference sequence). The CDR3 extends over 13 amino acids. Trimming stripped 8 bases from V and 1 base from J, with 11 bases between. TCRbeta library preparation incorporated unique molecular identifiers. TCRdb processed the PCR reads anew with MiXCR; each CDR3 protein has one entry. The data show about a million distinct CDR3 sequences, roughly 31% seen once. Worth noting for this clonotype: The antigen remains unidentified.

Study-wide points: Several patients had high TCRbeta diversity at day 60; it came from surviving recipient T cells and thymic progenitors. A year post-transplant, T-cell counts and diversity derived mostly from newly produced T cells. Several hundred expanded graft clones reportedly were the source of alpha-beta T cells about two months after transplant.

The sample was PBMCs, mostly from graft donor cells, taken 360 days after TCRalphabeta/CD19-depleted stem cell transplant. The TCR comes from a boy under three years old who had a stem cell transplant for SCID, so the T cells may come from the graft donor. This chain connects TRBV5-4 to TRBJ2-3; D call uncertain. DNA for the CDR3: TGTGCCAGAGGAGCTCAGGGCACAGATACGCAGTATTTT. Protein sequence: CARGAQGTDTQYF.